This TCR beta chain came from a study of regulatory T cells in long-lasting Graves disease. Study conclusions and caveats: Persistent disease exhibited a predilection for TRBV28, TRBJ1-2 and TRBJ2-5.

This clonotype was seen repeatedly, ten times or more. What it binds is unknown. The CDR3 spans 15 residues. The V end was cut by 3 bases, the J end by 0 bases, with 10 bases between. Germline CDR1 reads SGHAT; CDR2 reads FQNNGV. HTBI primers from iRepertoire and Arm-PCR of CDR3 regions yielded the TCR beta libraries. One entry per CDR3 protein results from TCRdb running MiXCR on the multiplex PCR reads. The data show 350,000 to 500,000 distinct CDR3 sequences, approximately 14% seen once. Described time point: newly diagnosed GD, antithyroid drugs for less than 3 months. With RNA extracted from PBMCs as input, the TCR library was made. Enrollment of patients was through an endocrinology department in Xi'an, China. The sample was also linked to a second study, of T cells in Graves' hyperthyroidism and ophthalmopathy. That work contributes: TCR CDR3 regions were first amplified by RT-PCR with HTBI primers. The model identified upcoming ophthalmopathy a median approximately 6.4 months ahead of onset.

The source of this sequence is a woman between 45 and 65 years old with Graves disease. The rearrangement uses TRBV11-2 and TRBJ2-3; no reliable D call. Here the sequenced sample was peripheral blood mononuclear cells (PBMCs), taken at new diagnosis, from a patient treated with antithyroid drugs. The CDR3 DNA is TGTGCCAGCAGCTTTTTCGGTCAAAGCACAGATACGCAGTATTTT. Translating it yields CASSFFGQSTDTQYF.